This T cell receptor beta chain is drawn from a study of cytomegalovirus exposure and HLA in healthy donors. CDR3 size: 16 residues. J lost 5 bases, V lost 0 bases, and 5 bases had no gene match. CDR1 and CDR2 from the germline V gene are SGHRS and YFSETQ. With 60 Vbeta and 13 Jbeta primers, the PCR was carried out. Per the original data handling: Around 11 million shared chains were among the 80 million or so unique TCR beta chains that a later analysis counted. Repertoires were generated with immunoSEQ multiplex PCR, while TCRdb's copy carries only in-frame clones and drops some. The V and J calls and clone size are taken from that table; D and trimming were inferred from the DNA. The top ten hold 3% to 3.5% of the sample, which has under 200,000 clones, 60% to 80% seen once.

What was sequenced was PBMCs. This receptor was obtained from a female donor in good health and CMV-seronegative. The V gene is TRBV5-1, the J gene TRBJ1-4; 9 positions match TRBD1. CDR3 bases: TGCGCCAGCAGCTTGGCTTGGACAGGGGTGAATGAAAAACTGTTTTTT. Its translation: CASSLAWTGVNEKLFF.